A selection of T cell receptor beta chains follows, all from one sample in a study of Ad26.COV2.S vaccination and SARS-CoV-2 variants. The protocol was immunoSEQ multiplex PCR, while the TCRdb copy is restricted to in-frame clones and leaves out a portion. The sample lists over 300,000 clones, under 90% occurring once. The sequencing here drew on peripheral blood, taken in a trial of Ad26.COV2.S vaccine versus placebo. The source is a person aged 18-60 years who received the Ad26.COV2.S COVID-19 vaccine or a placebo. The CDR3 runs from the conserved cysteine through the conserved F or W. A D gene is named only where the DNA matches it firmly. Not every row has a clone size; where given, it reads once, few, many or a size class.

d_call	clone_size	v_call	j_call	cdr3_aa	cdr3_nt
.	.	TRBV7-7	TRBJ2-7	CASSFGSRTPNSSYEQYF	TGTGCCAGCAGCTTTGGATCAAGGACACCTAACAGCTCCTACGAGCAGTACTTC
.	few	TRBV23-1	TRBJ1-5	CASSHADTPIQPQHF	TGCGCCAGCAGCCACGCGGACACTCCTATTCAGCCCCAGCATTTT
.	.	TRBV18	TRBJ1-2	CASSPLSGDGYTF	TGTGCCAGCTCACCATTATCAGGGGATGGCTACACCTTC
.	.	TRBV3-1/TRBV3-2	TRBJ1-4	CASSQGRGNEKLFF	TGTGCCAGCAGCCAGGGGAGGGGTAATGAAAAACTGTTTTTT
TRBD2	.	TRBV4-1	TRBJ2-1	CASSYKLAENNEQFF	TGCGCCAGCAGCTACAAACTAGCGGAGAACAATGAGCAGTTCTTC
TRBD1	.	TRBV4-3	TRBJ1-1	CASSQDLPTGAQAEAFF	TGCGCCAGCAGCCAGGACCTCCCGACAGGGGCTCAGGCTGAAGCTTTCTTT
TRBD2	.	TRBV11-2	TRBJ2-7	CASSSTISGGLGEQYF	TGTGCCAGCAGCTCGACCATCTCGGGGGGTTTGGGCGAGCAGTACTTC
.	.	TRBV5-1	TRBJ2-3	CASSLAAAEGTQYF	TGCGCCAGCAGCTTGGCCGCAGCCGAAGGAACGCAGTATTTT
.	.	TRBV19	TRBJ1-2	CASSIELRYTF	TGTGCCAGTAGTATAGAGCTGCGCTACACCTTC
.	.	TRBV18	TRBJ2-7	CASSPGISARAAYEQYF	TGTGCCAGCTCACCGGGAATCTCGGCCAGGGCGGCCTACGAGCAGTACTTC
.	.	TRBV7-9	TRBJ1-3	CASSPRTGHGNTIYF	TGTGCCAGCAGCCCCCGTACAGGGCACGGAAACACCATATATTTT
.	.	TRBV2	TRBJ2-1	CASTMGAGGGNEQFF	TGTGCCAGCACGATGGGAGCGGGTGGGGGCAATGAGCAGTTCTTC
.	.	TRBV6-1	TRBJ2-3	CASSEEGGWEGEGQDTQYF	TGTGCCAGCAGTGAAGAGGGTGGTTGGGAAGGGGAAGGTCAAGATACGCAGTATTTT
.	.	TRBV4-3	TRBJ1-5	CASSQEPMTGGNQPQHF	TGCGCCAGCAGCCAAGAGCCCATGACAGGAGGCAATCAGCCCCAGCATTTT
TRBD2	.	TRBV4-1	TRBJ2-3	CASSQQTGTSGASSTDTQYF	TGCGCCAGCAGCCAGCAAACAGGGACTAGCGGGGCATCGAGCACAGATACGCAGTATTTT
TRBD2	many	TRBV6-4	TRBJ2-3	CASSELAGSHTDTQYF	TGTGCCAGCAGTGAACTAGCGGGTTCTCACACAGATACGCAGTATTTT
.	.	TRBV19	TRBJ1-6	CASTERVPNSPLHF	TGTGCCAGTACCGAAAGGGTGCCTAATTCACCCCTCCACTTT
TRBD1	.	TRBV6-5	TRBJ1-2	CASSRDRGRGYTF	TGTGCCAGCAGTCGTGACAGGGGACGAGGCTACACCTTC
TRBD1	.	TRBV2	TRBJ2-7	CASNLQGVNEQYF	TGTGCCAGCAACCTACAGGGGGTTAACGAGCAGTACTTC
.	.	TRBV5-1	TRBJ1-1	CASRIDGNTEAFF	TGCGCCAGCAGAATCGACGGAAACACTGAAGCTTTCTTT
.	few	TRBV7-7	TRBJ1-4	CASSPTGADDEKLFF	TGTGCCAGCAGCCCGACCGGGGCCGACGATGAAAAACTGTTTTTT
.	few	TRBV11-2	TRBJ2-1	CASSFYGNEQFF	TGTGCCAGCAGCTTTTATGGCAATGAGCAGTTCTTC
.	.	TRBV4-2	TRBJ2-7	CASSQDPGTYEQYF	TGTGCCAGCAGCCAAGACCCAGGGACCTACGAGCAGTACTTC
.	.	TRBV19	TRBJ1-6	CASSIDWKIESPLHF	TGTGCCAGTAGTATAGATTGGAAGATTGAATCACCCCTCCACTTT
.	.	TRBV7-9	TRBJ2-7	CASSQPGRRHYEQYF	TGTGCCAGCAGCCAGCCGGGACGCCGCCACTACGAGCAGTACTTC
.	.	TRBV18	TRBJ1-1	CASSSQQNTEAFF	TGTGCCAGCTCATCACAGCAGAACACTGAAGCTTTCTTT
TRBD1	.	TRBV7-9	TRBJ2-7	CASSYPGGEQYF	TGTGCCAGCAGCTACCCAGGGGGCGAGCAGTACTTC
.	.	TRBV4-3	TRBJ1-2	CASSQGAGRRSNRYGYTF	TGCGCCAGCAGCCAAGGGGCTGGCAGGAGAAGCAACAGGTATGGCTACACCTTC
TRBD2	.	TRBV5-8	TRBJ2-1	CASSFLAGLYNEQFF	TGTGCCAGCAGCTTCCTAGCGGGACTGTACAATGAGCAGTTCTTC
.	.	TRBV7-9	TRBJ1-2	CASSLEAGDGGYTF	TGTGCCAGCAGCTTAGAGGCAGGGGATGGTGGCTACACCTTC
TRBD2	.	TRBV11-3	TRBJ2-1	CASRTSGKSDEQFF	TGTGCCAGCAGGACTAGCGGAAAGAGCGATGAGCAGTTCTTC
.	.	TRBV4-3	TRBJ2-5	CASSQVAGLGETQYF	TGCGCCAGCAGCCAAGTTGCGGGGTTAGGGGAGACCCAGTACTTC
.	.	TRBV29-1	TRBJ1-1	CSVRWQEDTEAFF	TGCAGCGTTCGGTGGCAGGAAGACACTGAAGCTTTCTTT
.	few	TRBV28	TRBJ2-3	CASSLPPATDTQYF	TGTGCCAGCAGTTTGCCCCCAGCCACAGATACGCAGTATTTT
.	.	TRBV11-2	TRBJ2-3	CASSRRGASTDTQYF	TGTGCCAGCAGCCGTCGCGGTGCTAGCACAGATACGCAGTATTTT
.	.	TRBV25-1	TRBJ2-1	CASSEYLHNEQFF	TGTGCCAGCAGTGAATACCTGCACAATGAGCAGTTCTTC
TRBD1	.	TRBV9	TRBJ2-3	CASRDSLTDTQYF	TGTGCCAGCCGGGACAGTCTCACAGATACGCAGTATTTT
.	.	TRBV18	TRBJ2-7	CASSPVQGPYEQYF	TGTGCCAGCTCACCTGTACAGGGTCCCTACGAGCAGTACTTC
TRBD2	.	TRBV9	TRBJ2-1	CASSVATSGYHEQFF	TGTGCCAGCAGCGTAGCTACTAGCGGGTACCATGAGCAGTTCTTC